This T cell receptor (beta chain) derives from a study of shared clonotypes between healthy human individuals. Overall study results and limits: Compared with clonotypes that all four donors shared, non-shared clonotypes had lower generation probabilities.

Clones were sequenced by immunoSEQ multiplex PCR, and TCRdb holds only the in-frame ones, with some missing. Here the sample spans about 2.4 million clones, around nine tenths being singletons. The CDR3 covers 15 residues. With 3 bases clipped from V and 1 base from J, the junction kept 4 bases outside the gene matches. CDR1 GTSNPN and CDR2 SVGIG come from the germline V gene (reference sequence). This clone has only one observation. Its antigen is currently unknown. V and J are TRBV30 and TRBJ2-4, with 9 positions matching TRBD2. The sequenced sample consisted of naive CD4+ T cells sorted from blood. Subset reported: CD45RA+ positively selected. This TCR was sampled from a young man in good health. CDR3: CAWSRSGGAKNIQYF. CDR3 in DNA: TGTGCCTGGAGCCGAAGCGGGGGGGCCAAAAACATTCAGTACTTC. Variable domain in full (rest from reference TRBV30 and TRBJ2-4): SQTIHQWPATLVQPVGSPLSLECTVEGTSNPNLYWYRQAAGRGLQLLFYSVGIGQISSEVPQNLSASRPQDRQFILSSKKLLLSDSGFYLCAWSRSGGAKNIQYFGAGTRLSVL.